This T cell receptor (beta chain) was retrieved from a study of blood T cell repertoires in COVID-19. There are 15 residues in the CDR3. V shed 5 bases and J 2 bases; nucleotides not matched to a gene: 8. The germline gives CDR1 MNHEY, CDR2 SMNVEV (reference sequence). Seattle participants joined during active infection and were tracked over time. Clones were sequenced by immunoSEQ multiplex PCR, and TCRdb holds only the in-frame ones, with some missing. The sample shows about 140,000 clones, 88% of them seen only once. The gene calls are TRBV27 and TRBJ1-1; 7 bases agree with TRBD1. Sample: peripheral blood. The receptor was derived from a human donor with COVID-19, enrolled during active disease. The donor label of this sample is uncertain. CDR3 sequence (DNA): TGTGCCAGCAGTCCCTTCCGGGACAGCAACACTGAAGCTTTCTTT. It is translated as CASSPFRDSNTEAFF.